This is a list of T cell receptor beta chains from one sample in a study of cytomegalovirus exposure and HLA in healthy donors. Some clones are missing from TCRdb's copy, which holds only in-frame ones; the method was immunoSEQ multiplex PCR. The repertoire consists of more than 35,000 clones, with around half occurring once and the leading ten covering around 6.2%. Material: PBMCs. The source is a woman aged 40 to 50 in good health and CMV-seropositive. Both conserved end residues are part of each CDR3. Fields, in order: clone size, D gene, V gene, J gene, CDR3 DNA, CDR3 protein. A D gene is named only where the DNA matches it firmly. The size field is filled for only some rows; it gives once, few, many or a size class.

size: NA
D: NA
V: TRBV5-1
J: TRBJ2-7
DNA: TGCGCCAGCAGCTTGGGTAGGAGCTCCTACGAGCAGTACTTC
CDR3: CASSLGRSSYEQYF

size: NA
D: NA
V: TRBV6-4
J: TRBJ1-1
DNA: TGTGCCAGCAGTGTAGAGGTTAACACTGAAGCTTTCTTT
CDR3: CASSVEVNTEAFF

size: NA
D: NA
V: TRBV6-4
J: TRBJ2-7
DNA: TGTGCCAGCAGTGAGGCCGGGGAGGCCTACGAGCAGTACTTC
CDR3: CASSEAGEAYEQYF

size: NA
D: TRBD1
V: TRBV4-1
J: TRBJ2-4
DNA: TGCGCCAGCAGCCAGGGACAGGGATTAGCCAAAAACATTCAGTACTTC
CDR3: CASSQGQGLAKNIQYF

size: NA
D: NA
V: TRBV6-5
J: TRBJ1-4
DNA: TGTGCCAGCAGTTCAGGGTTTAATGAAAAACTGTTTTTT
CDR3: CASSSGFNEKLFF

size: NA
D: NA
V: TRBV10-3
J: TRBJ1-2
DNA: TGTGCCATCAGCCAAAATGCGGAAAACTATGGCTACACCTTC
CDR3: CAISQNAENYGYTF

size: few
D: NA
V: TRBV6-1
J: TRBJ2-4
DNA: TGTGCCAGCGCCCCCACAGGGTTCGCCAAAAACATTCAGTACTTC
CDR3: CASAPTGFAKNIQYF

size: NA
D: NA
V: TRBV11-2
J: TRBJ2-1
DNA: TGTGCCAGCAGCCTACAGGTCTCCTACAATGAGCAGTTCTTC
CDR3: CASSLQVSYNEQFF

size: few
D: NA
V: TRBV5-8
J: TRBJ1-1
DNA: TGTGCCAGCAGCTTGAGACCAGGTGAAGCTTTCTTT
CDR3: CASSLRPGEAFF

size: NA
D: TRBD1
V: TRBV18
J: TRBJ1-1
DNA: TGTGCCAGCTCGCCCGGGACAGGGGGCACTGAAGCTTTCTTT
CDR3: CASSPGTGGTEAFF

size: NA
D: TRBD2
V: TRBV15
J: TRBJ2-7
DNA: TGTGCCACCAGCAGCAAACTAGCGGGGGCCAACGAGCAGTACTTC
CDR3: CATSSKLAGANEQYF

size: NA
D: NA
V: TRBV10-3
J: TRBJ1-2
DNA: TGTGCCATCAGTGAGTCGTCAGGCTACACCTTC
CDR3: CAISESSGYTF

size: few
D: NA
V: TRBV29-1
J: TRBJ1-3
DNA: TGCAGCCGGGGGGTCTCTGGAAACACCATATATTTT
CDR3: CSRGVSGNTIYF

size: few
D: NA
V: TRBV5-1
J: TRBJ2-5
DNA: TGCGCCAGCAGCTTAAAAGGGGTTAATGAGACCCAGTACTTC
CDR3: CASSLKGVNETQYF

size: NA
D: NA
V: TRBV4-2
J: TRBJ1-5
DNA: TGTGCCAGCAGCCAAGTAGGTAGCAATCAGTCCCAGCATTTT
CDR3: CASSQVGSNQSQHF

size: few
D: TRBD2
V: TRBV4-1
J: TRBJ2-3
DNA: TGCGCCAGCAGCCAAGGCCCAACTAGCGGATACACAGATACGCAGTATTTT
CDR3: CASSQGPTSGYTDTQYF

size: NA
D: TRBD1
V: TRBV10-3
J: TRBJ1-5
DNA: TGTGCCATCAGTGAGCGGGACAGTAGCAATCAGCCCCAGCATTTT
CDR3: CAISERDSSNQPQHF

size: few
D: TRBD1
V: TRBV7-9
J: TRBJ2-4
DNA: TGTGCCAGCAGCTTACACAGGGGGGCCAAAAACATTCAGTACTTC
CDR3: CASSLHRGAKNIQYF

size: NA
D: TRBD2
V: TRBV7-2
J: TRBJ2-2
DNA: TGTGCCAGCAGCCTCCACCGTAGCGGGGGATCAGGCACCGGGGAGCTGTTTTTT
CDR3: CASSLHRSGGSGTGELFF

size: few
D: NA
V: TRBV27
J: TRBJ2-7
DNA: TGTGCCAGCAGTTCCAGACTAGGAATCCACGAGCAGTACTTC
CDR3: CASSSRLGIHEQYF

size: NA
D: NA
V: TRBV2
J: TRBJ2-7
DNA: TGTGCCAGCAGGGCCCGCGACAGCTCCTACGAGCAGTACTTC
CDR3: CASRARDSSYEQYF

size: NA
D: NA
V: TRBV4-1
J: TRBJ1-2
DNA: TGCGCCAGCAGCCAAGTCGGAACAGTGGGTAGCTATGGCTACACCTTC
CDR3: CASSQVGTVGSYGYTF

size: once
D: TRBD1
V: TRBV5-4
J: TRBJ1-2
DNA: TGTGCCAGCAGCCCTGACAGGGTTTCGAGCGGCTACACCTTC
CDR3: CASSPDRVSSGYTF

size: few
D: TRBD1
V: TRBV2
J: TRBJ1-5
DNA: TGTGCCAGCAGTAAAACCTCCTGGACAGGGTACAATCAGCCCCAGCATTTT
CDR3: CASSKTSWTGYNQPQHF

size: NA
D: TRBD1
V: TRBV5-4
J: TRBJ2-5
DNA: TGTGCCAGCAGCTTTTGGACAGGGCCAGAGACCCAGTACTTC
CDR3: CASSFWTGPETQYF

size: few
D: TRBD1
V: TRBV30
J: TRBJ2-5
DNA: TGTGCCTGGAGAGGTACAGGGGAAGAGACCCAGTACTTC
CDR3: CAWRGTGEETQYF

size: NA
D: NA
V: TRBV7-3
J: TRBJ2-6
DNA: TGTGCCAGCAGCTTAAGTGGCAGGGGAGAGGGTCTCTCTGGGGCCAACGTCCTGACTTTC
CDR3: CASSLSGRGEGLSGANVLTF

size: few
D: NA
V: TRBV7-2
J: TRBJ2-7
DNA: TGTGCCAGCAGCGTATACGGAGGCGAGCAGTACTTC
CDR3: CASSVYGGEQYF

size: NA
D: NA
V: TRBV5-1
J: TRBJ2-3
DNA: TGCGCCAGCAGCTCCTCTACCTCAGATACGCAGTATTTT
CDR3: CASSSSTSDTQYF

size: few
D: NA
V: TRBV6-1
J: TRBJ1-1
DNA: TGTGCCAGCAGTGTTACCGGGACAGAAGCTTTCTTT
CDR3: CASSVTGTEAFF

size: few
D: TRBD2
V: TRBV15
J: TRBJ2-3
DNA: TGTGCCACCAGCATCTGGACTAGCGGGGGAACAGATACGCAGTATTTT
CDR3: CATSIWTSGGTDTQYF

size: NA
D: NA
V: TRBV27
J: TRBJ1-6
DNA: TGTGCCAGCAGCTTCGACAGAGATTCACCCCTCCACTTT
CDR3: CASSFDRDSPLHF

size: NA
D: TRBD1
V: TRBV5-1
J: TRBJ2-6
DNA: TGCGCCAGCAGCCTACGGACAGGGGCTGGGTCCAACGTCCTGACTTTC
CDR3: CASSLRTGAGSNVLTF

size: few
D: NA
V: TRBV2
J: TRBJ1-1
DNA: TGTGCCAGTGGCGTAGGAGGGAACACTGAAGCTTTCTTT
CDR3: CASGVGGNTEAFF

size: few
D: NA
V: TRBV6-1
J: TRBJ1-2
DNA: TGTGCCAGCAGTGAATTCAGGCGTTCTAACTATGGCTACACCTTC
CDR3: CASSEFRRSNYGYTF

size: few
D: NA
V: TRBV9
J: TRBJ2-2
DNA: TGTGCCAGCAGCGGACTTTCCACCGGGGAGCTGTTTTTT
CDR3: CASSGLSTGELFF

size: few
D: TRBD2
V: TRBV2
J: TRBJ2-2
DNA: TGTGCCAGCATCCGAGAGACTAGCCCCGGGGAGCTGTTTTTT
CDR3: CASIRETSPGELFF

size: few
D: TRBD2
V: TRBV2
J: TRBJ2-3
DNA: TGTGCCAGCAGCCACGGACTAGAGCGGGGCACAGATACGCAGTATTTT
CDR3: CASSHGLERGTDTQYF

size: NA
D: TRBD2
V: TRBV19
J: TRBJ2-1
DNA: TGTGCCAGTAGAGGACTAGCGGAAAATGAGCAGTTCTTC
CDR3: CASRGLAENEQFF

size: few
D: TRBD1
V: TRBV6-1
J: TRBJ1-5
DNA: TGTGCCAGCAGTGAAGCGGGGACAGATCAGCCCCAGCATTTT
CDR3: CASSEAGTDQPQHF

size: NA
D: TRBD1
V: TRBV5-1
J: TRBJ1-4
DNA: TGCGCCAGCAGCTTCCAGGGGGCTGAAAAACTGTTTTTT
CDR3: CASSFQGAEKLFF

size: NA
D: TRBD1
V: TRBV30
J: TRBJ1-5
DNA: TGTGCCTGGAGTTCGGACAGGGGTCAGCCCCAGCATTTT
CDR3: CAWSSDRGQPQHF

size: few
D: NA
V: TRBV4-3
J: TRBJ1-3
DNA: TGCGCCAGCAGCCAAGATCGGGGGATTGGAAACACCATATATTTT
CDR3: CASSQDRGIGNTIYF

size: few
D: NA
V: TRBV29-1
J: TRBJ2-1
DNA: TGCAGCGTTGAACATGGAGGGCGTGTTGAGCAGTTCTTC
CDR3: CSVEHGGRVEQFF

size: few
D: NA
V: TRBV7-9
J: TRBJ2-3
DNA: TGTGCCAGCAGCTCCACACAGACCCATCGGGGGAACACAGATACGCAGTATTTT
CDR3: CASSSTQTHRGNTDTQYF

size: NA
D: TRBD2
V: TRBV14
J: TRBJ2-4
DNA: TGTGCCAGCAGCCCCTTGTCGTTGCGGGGGAGGAGAGACATTCAGTACTTC
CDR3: CASSPLSLRGRRDIQYF

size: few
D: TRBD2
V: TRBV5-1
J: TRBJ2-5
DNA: TGCGCCAGCAGCTTGATGTGGGGGGGGCAAGAGACCCAGTACTTC
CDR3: CASSLMWGGQETQYF